These 26 T cell receptor beta chains originate from one sample sequenced in a study of CD8+CD57+ T cells in acquired aplastic anemia. TCR beta VDJ and CDR3 profiling used genomic DNA as template. Using its own MiXCR run on the reads, TCRdb lists one record per CDR3 protein. In the table there are around 200,000 distinct CDR3 sequences, less than 60% of which are singletons. The sequenced patients had an expansion of CD8+CD57+ cells seen by flow cytometry. Sample: sorted CD4+, CD8+, or CD8+CD57+ T cells (not recorded which) from PBMCs. All receptors derive from a human donor with aplastic anemia.

The rearrangement uses TRBV7-9 and TRBJ2-5; D uncertain. The length of the CDR3 is 12 residues. Germline V gene data show CDR1 as SEHNR and CDR2 as FQNEAQ (reference sequence). Trimming pared 5 bases from V and 5 bases from J, leaving 9 bases between. CDR3 nucleotide sequence: TGTGCCAGCAGCCCATCCCTCGAGACCCAGTACTTC. This translates into CASSPSLETQYF.

This clonotype was found many times. The J gene is TRBJ1-2, the V gene TRBV6-1; D perhaps matches TRBD1 (6 bases). This CDR3 comprises 13 residues. With 5 bases removed from V and 5 bases from J, the gap between germline ends came to 12 bases. Germline V gene lookup returns CDR1 MNHNS and CDR2 SASEGT. The CDR3 bases are TGTGCCAGCAGTCCTACGGGACAATATGGCTACACCTTC. This codes for CASSPTGQYGYTF.

The J gene is TRBJ2-1, the V gene TRBV10-3, with 9 positions matching TRBD2. The V segment lost 10 bases and the J segment 1 base; nucleotides outside the gene matches: 11. The CDR3 totals 16 residues. The germline CDR1 and CDR2 sequences are ENHRY and SYGVKD. The CDR3 DNA reads TGTGCCAACTCAGGGGATAGCGGGAGTTCCTACAATGAGCAGTTCTTC. Its protein product is CANSGDSGSSYNEQFF.

Many counts were recorded for this clonotype. V gene TRBV2 combines with J gene TRBJ2-2; D gene ambiguous. Trimming stripped 3 bases from V and 9 bases from J, with 8 bases between. Germline CDR1 is SNHLY and CDR2 is FYNNEI. The CDR3 has 12 amino acids. CDR3 protein: CASSDYKRELFF. CDR3 bases: TGTGCCAGCAGTGACTACAAGAGGGAGCTGTTTTTT.

With regard to this clonotype: This clone may be a read error of a much larger clone one base away. V usage is TRBV6-1 and J usage is TRBJ1-1, with 7 bases aligning to TRBD1. Per germline, CDR1 MNHNS and CDR2 SASEGT. CDR3 length: 13 residues. The CDR3 loop reads CASIGQANTEALF. Written as DNA, the CDR3 is TGTGCCAGCATCGGACAGGCGAACACTGAAGCTCTCTTT.

The chain employs TRBV7-6 and TRBJ2-5, with D maybe TRBD2 (5 bases). Germline loops: CDR1 SGHVS, CDR2 FNYEAQ. V was pared by 5 bases and J by 5 bases, with 12 bases between. The CDR3 covers 13 residues. The CDR3, as DNA: TGTGCCAGCAGCACCTGGGAGCGGGAGACCCAGTACTTC. It codes for CASSTWERETQYF.

In this sample, this clonotype turned up once. The chain couples TRBV6-1 to TRBJ2-2; 10 positions match TRBD1. There are 14 residues in the CDR3. J lost 7 bases, V lost 10 bases, and 9 bases had no gene match. Looked up from germline, CDR1 is MNHNS and CDR2 is SASEGT. The chain's CDR3 is CATAGQGKGGELFF. The CDR3 DNA reads as TGTGCCACTGCGGGACAGGGGAAGGGCGGGGAGCTGTTTTTT.

This clonotype was recorded many times. The genes are TRBV20-1 and TRBJ2-3, with TRBD1 matching 7 bases. Germline lookup yields CDR1 DFQATT and CDR2 SNEGSKA (reference sequence). V dropped 3 bases and J dropped 5; count of bases not matched to a gene: 5. The CDR3 consists of 13 residues. CDR3 coding DNA: TGCAGTGCTAGGACAGGGTTGGGAGATACGCAGTATTTT. This gives the protein CSARTGLGDTQYF.

The chain recombines TRBV2 with TRBJ2-3, with no clear D. The V gene lost 8 bases and the J gene lost 6 bases, with 15 bases spanning the gap. CDR3 size: 13 residues. Germline assignment: CDR1 SNHLY and CDR2 FYNNEI. CDR3 bases: TGTGCCAGCTCACCATTATTGGATGATACGCAGTATTTT. Its protein is CASSPLLDDTQYF.

The V and J genes are TRBV9 and TRBJ2-2; D is uncertain. The V gene's germline CDR1 is SGDLS and CDR2 YYNGEE. The CDR3 sequence is 12 residues long. The V end lost 7 bases, the J end lost 0 bases, and 4 bases lay between the germline ends. The CDR3 reads CASLSNTGELFF. The CDR3 region has the DNA TGTGCCAGCTTATCGAACACCGGGGAGCTGTTTTTT.

V is TRBV7-9 and J is TRBJ2-1; 11 bases match TRBD2. Germline loops: CDR1 SEHNR, CDR2 FQNEAQ (reference sequence). CDR3 length: 15 residues. The junction had 7 bases not matched to a gene; V was cut back by 5 bases and J by 7 bases. Here the CDR3 DNA reads TGTGCCAGCAGCCCATTAGCGGGAGGGAGGAATGAGCAGTTCTTC. This translates into CASSPLAGGRNEQFF.

Of note for this clonotype: The CDR3 does not close with the conserved phenylalanine or tryptophan, likely indicating a read error. The chain employs TRBV2 and TRBJ1-2; 9 nucleotides align to TRBD1. Germline V gene sequence: CDR1 SNHLY, CDR2 FYNNEI. The CDR3 has 14 amino acids. V was pared by 9 bases and J by 2 bases, with 7 bases of the junction left unmatched. DNA of the CDR3: TGTGCCAGACAACAGGGGGCATTCAACTATGGCTACACCCTC. Protein: CARQQGAFNYGYTL.

The chain links TRBV28 to TRBJ2-2; a possible D gene is TRBD2 (5 bases). Germline values: CDR1 MDHEN, CDR2 SYDVKM. Trimming shortened V by 4 bases and J by 0 bases, and 12 bases separated the two germline ends. The CDR3 totals 16 residues. The CDR3 sequence: CASSSPGSTNTGELFF. The CDR3 DNA follows: TGTGCCAGCAGTTCCCCGGGGAGTACGAACACCGGGGAGCTGTTTTTT. Full variable domain (outside the CDR3, taken from reference TRBV28 and TRBJ2-2): DVKVTQSSRYLVKRTGEKVFLECVQDMDHENMFWYRQDPGLGLRLIYFSYDVKMKEKGDIPEGYSVSREKKERFSLILESASTNQTSMYLCASSSPGSTNTGELFFGEGSRLTVL.

Ten or more counts support this clonotype. The chain combines TRBV19 with TRBJ1-3; D unclear. CDR3 length: 16 residues. Germline CDR1 LNHDA, CDR2 SQIVND (reference sequence). V was pared by 3 bases and J by 3 bases, with 15 bases between. The CDR3 bases are TGTGCCAGTAGTATCTTCCGGCCCTGGGATGGAAACACCATATATTTT. Its translation: CASSIFRPWDGNTIYF.

The J gene is TRBJ2-7, the V gene TRBV2, with TRBD2 matching 14 bases. Per the germline V gene, CDR1 is SNHLY and CDR2 is FYNNEI. The ends lost 8 bases at V and 9 bases at J; junction bases unmatched: 12. The CDR3 is 15 amino acids. This CDR3 is CASAAGLAGDAGQYF. The CDR3 DNA is TGTGCCAGCGCAGCGGGACTAGCGGGAGACGCGGGGCAGTACTTC.

This chain links TRBV7-9 with TRBJ1-6, with D uncertain. Germline V lookup: CDR1 SEHNR, CDR2 FQNEAQ (reference sequence). Trimming took off 4 bases at V and 6 bases at J, with 7 bases between the two ends. This CDR3 has 13 residues. The CDR3 bases are TGTGCCAGCAGCTCCACAGCTAATTCACCCCTCCACTTT. Amino acid sequence: CASSSTANSPLHF.

At least ten counts were recorded for this clonotype. This chain joins TRBV6-1 and TRBJ2-7; D is undetermined. The germline V gene has CDR1 MNHNS and CDR2 SASEGT. The ends were cut back, 8 bases at V and 4 bases at J, with 12 bases in the middle. The CDR3 consists of 12 residues. The CDR3: CASGTPGYEQYF. CDR3 in DNA: TGTGCCAGCGGAACCCCCGGGTACGAGCAGTACTTC.

The V and J genes are TRBV15 and TRBJ1-1; D unclear. V lost 8 bases and J 1 base, leaving 8 bases between the germline ends. The germline V gene has CDR1 LNHNV and CDR2 YYDKDF (reference sequence). This CDR3 has 12 residues. CDR3 DNA: TGTGCCACCGCGCCAGCGAACACTGAAGCTTTCTTT. It encodes CATAPANTEAFF.

This clonotype was recorded at least ten times. The rearrangement uses TRBV24-1 and TRBJ1-2; D is ambiguous. The CDR3 has 15 amino acids. Looked up from germline, CDR1 is KGHDR and CDR2 is SFDVKD. V shed 3 bases and J shed 2 bases, with 12 bases lying between them. CDR3 sequence: CATSDPSWPNYGYTF. CDR3 coding DNA: TGTGCCACCAGTGATCCCTCCTGGCCAAACTATGGCTACACCTTC.

This clonotype was counted ten times or more. The chain links TRBV7-3 to TRBJ1-1, with TRBD1 matching over 7 bases. Trimming removed 5 bases from V and 3 bases from J; junction bases left unmatched: 9. The CDR3 consists of 15 residues. CDR1 is SGHTA, CDR2 FQGTGA, per germline. DNA of the CDR3: TGTGCCAGCAGCCGACAGGCAGGGGGGTACACTGAAGCTTTCTTT. It is translated as CASSRQAGGYTEAFF.

This clonotype is labeled medium-sized. One junction end does not reproduce the germline sequence, and a read error may be involved. The CDR3, as DNA: TGCGCCAGCAGTCTTACAGGGTCCTACGAGCAGTACTTC. Protein sequence: CASSLTGSYEQYF. The rearrangement joins TRBV5-4 to TRBJ2-7, with D possibly being TRBD1 (6 bases). This CDR3 has 13 residues. Germline-derived CDR1 and CDR2 are SGHNT and YYREEE (reference sequence).

As concerns this clonotype: Being one base from a much bigger clone, this may be a read error. CDR3 in DNA: TGTGCCAGCAGCTTGAAACAGGGGGAAAATGAGCAGCTCTTC. This translates into CASSLKQGENEQLF. This chain links TRBV5-4 with TRBJ2-1, with 8 bases that match TRBD1. Germline V gene sequence: CDR1 SGHNT, CDR2 YYREEE (reference sequence). There are 14 residues in the CDR3.

This sequence joins TRBV7-6 and TRBJ2-1; D unresolved. The germline CDR1 and CDR2 sequences are SGHVS and FNYEAQ. CDR3 length equals 11 residues. V lost 6 bases, J lost 12 bases, and 12 bases lay in between. The chain's CDR3 is CASRSVGRQFF. CDR3 nucleotides: TGTGCCAGCAGATCTGTAGGCCGGCAGTTCTTC.

In nucleotides, the CDR3 is TGTGCCAGCAGTCCTGAGACGGGGGTTGGAAACACCATATATTTT. Protein sequence: CASSPETGVGNTIYF. The V and J genes are TRBV2 and TRBJ1-3, with D maybe TRBD1 (5 bases). The CDR3 contains 15 residues. Germline CDR1 SNHLY, CDR2 FYNNEI. V was cut by 5 bases and J by 3 bases, with 14 bases left in between. Supplemented by reference TRBV2 and TRBJ1-3, the full variable domain reads EPEVTQTPSHQVTQMGQEVILRCVPISNHLYFYWYRQILGQKVEFLVSFYNNEISEKSEIFDDQFSVERPDGSNFTLKIRSTKLEDSAMYFCASSPETGVGNTIYFGEGSWLTVV.

This clonotype was counted ten times or more. The genes are TRBV12-3 or TRBV12-4 and TRBJ2-5; 8 nucleotides match TRBD2. The V segment lost 5 bases and the J segment 0 bases; nucleotides outside the gene matches: 14. The length of the CDR3 is 18 residues. CDR3 coding DNA: TGTGCCAGCAGTCCGATATGGGCTAGCGGGTCTTACCAAGAGACCCAGTACTTC. It is translated as CASSPIWASGSYQETQYF.

The chain combines TRBV11-2 with TRBJ2-2, with D unclear. Trimming pared 2 bases from V and 7 bases from J, leaving 8 bases between. The CDR3 spans 13 residues. The V gene's germline CDR1 is SGHAT and CDR2 FQNNGV. The CDR3 loop is CASSLHFGGELFF. The DNA for the CDR3 is TGTGCCAGCAGCTTACACTTCGGCGGGGAGCTGTTTTTT.